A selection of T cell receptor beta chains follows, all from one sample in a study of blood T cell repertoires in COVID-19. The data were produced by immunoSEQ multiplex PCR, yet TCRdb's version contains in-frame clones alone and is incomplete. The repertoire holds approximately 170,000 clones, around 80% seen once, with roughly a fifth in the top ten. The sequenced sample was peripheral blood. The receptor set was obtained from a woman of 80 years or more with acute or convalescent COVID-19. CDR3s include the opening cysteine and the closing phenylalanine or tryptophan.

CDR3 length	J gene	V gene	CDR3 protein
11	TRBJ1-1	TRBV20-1	CSAPTGAEAFF
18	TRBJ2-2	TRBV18	CASSPFGLAGANTGELFF
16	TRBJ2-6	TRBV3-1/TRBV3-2	CASTGQGPSGANVLTF
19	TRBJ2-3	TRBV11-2	CASSQRGSPSMTSTDTQYF
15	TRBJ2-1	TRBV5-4	CASSISGTSDSEQFF
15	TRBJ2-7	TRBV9	CASSVALGGSYEQYF
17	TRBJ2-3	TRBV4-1	CASSQDHQITGTDTQYF
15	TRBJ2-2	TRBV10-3	CAASTGTRGTGELFF
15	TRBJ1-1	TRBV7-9	CASSSGSRGRIEAFF
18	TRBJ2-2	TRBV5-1	CASSHEARAGGGTGELFF
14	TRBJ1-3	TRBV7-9	CASSLESGISPIYF
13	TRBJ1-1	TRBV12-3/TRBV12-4	CASSLHIDGKAFF
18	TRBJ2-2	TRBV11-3	CASSDGTSGRSGTGELFF
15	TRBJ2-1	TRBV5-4	CASSFDSSSYNEQFF
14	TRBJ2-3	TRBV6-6	CASRQGQGAYTQYF
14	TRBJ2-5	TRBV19	CASSIGTIGETQYF
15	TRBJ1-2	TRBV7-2	CASSFKEGGHYGYTF